One TCR beta chain is described in this entry. Its antigen is currently unknown. PCR employed 60 Vbeta and 13 Jbeta primers. This table comes from immunoSEQ multiplex PCR, and its TCRdb copy is limited to in-frame clones, with some not included. The repertoire holds about 120,000 clones, with 50% to 65% as singletons. The CDR3 length is 14 residues. The V gene's germline CDR1 is MNHNS and CDR2 SASEGT. The data derive from a study of cytomegalovirus exposure and HLA in healthy donors. Study-level results: Clonal expansion was found to be greater in HLA-associated TCR beta chains than in equally common others in a later analysis.

The chain employs TRBV6-1 and TRBJ1-2; 7 bases are a match to TRBD1. The sequencing sample was made of PBMCs. The receptor was isolated from a man aged 40-49 years in good health and CMV-seropositive. The CDR3 DNA reads TGTGCGCTCGGAGGGACAGATAATAACTATGGCTACACCTTC. It translates to CALGGTDNNYGYTF.